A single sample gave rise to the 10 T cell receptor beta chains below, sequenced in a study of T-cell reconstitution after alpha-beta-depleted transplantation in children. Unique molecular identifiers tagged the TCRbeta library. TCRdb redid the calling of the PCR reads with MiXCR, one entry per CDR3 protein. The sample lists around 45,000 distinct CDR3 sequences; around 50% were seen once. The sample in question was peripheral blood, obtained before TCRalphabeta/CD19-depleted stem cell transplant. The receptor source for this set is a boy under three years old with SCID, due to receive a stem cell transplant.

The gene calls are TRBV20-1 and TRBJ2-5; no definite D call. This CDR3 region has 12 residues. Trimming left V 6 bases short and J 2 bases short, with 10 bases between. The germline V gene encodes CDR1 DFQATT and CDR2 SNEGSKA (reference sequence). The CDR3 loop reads CSAIGSQETQYF. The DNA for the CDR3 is TGCAGTGCCATCGGCAGTCAAGAGACCCAGTACTTC.

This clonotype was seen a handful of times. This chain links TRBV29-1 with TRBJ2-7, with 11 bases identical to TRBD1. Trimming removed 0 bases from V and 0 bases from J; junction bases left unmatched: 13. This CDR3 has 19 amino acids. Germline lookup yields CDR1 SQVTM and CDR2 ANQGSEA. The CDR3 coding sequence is TGCAGCGTTGAAGATCTCGGGCAAAGGGACAGGGGGTTCTCCTACGAGCAGTACTTC. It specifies CSVEDLGQRDRGFSYEQYF.

The CDR3 nucleotides are TGTGCCAGCAGCCGCGGACAGTACAATGAGCAGTTCTTC. Translation: CASSRGQYNEQFF. The chain links TRBV7-2 to TRBJ2-1; D is perhaps TRBD1 (6 bases). The germline V gene has CDR1 SGHTA and CDR2 FQGNSA. This CDR3 spans 13 amino acids. V was clipped by 5 bases and J by 4 bases, with 9 bases between them.

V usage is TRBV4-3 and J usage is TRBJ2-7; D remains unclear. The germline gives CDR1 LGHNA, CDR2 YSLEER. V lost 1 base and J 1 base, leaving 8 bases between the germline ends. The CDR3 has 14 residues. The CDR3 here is CASSQGLDSYEQYF. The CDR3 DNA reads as TGCGCCAGCAGCCAAGGGCTAGATTCCTACGAGCAGTACTTC.

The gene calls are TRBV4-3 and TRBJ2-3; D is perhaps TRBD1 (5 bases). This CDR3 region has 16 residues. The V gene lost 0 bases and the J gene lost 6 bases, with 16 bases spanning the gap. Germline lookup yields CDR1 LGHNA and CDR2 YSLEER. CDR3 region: CASSQDLLQGMDTQYF. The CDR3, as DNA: TGCGCCAGCAGCCAAGATCTTCTGCAGGGTATGGATACGCAGTATTTT.

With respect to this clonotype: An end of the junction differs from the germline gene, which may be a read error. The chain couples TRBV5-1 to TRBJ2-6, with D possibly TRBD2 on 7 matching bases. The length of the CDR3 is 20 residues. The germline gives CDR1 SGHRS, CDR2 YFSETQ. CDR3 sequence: CASSLGEAAGARSGANVLTF. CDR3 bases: TGTGCCAGCAGCTTGGGGGAGGCGGCGGGGGCCCGCTCTGGGGCCAACGTCCTGACTTTC.

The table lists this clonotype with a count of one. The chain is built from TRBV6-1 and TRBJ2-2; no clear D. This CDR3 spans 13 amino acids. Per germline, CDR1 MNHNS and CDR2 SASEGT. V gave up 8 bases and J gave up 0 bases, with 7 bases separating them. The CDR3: CASGASNTGELFF. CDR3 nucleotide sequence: TGTGCCAGCGGTGCATCGAACACCGGGGAGCTGTTTTTT.

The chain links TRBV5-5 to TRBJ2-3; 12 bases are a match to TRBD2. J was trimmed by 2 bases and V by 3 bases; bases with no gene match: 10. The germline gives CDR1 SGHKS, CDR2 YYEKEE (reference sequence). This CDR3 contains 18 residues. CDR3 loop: CASSSPGLAGWATDTQYF. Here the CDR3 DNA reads TGTGCCAGCAGCTCTCCGGGACTAGCGGGTTGGGCCACAGATACGCAGTATTTT.

The CDR3 nucleotides read TGTGCCAGCAGTGAATTGCACAGGGGTAGCTCACCCCTCCACTTT. The encoded protein is CASSELHRGSSPLHF. This chain links TRBV6-1 with TRBJ1-6; TRBD1 aligns across 7 bases. V was pared by 2 bases and J by 10 bases, with 8 bases of the junction left unmatched. Germline CDR1 MNHNS, CDR2 SASEGT. The CDR3 contains 15 residues.

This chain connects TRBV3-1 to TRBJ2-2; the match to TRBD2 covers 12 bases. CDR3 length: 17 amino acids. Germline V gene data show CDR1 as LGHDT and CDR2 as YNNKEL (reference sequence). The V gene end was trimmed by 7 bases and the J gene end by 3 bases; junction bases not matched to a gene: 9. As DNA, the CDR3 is TGTGCCAGCACCCGGACTAGCGGGGAAGTCGACACCGGGGAGCTGTTTTTT. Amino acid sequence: CASTRTSGEVDTGELFF.